The 13 T cell receptor beta chains below all came from one sample that was sequenced in a study of T-cell memory formation after mild COVID-19. TCRdb reprocessed the 5' RACE reads via MiXCR and lists one record per CDR3 protein. This sample has some 440,000 distinct CDR3 sequences, with more than 20% found just once. Sequencing was carried out using PBMCs or a T cell subset sorted from them (not recorded which). The receptors were gathered from an adult woman who had mild COVID-19 (a few samples of this study predate the infection). Cell type and time point are not known.

The rearrangement joins TRBV11-2 to TRBJ2-1; the D call may be TRBD1 or TRBD2 (5 bases each). There are 15 residues in the CDR3. Germline loops: CDR1 SGHAT, CDR2 FQNNGV. Between the trimmed V and J ends, which lost 4 bases and 3 bases, there was a span of 13 bases. The DNA of the CDR3 is TGTGCCAGCAGCTCGGTGGGGACGGACTACAATGAGCAGTTCTTC. Protein: CASSSVGTDYNEQFF. Looking up the rest from reference TRBV11-2 and TRBJ2-1 gives the full variable domain: EAGVAQSPRYKIIEKRQSVAFWCNPISGHATLYWYQQILGQGPKLLIQFQNNGVVDDSQLPKDRFSAERLKGVDSTLKIQPAKLEDSAVYLCASSSVGTDYNEQFFGPGTRLTVL.

The rearrangement uses TRBV12-3 or TRBV12-4 and TRBJ1-3; D unresolved. The CDR3 is 13 residues long. V was trimmed by 5 bases and J by 4 bases, leaving 9 bases between them. The CDR3 DNA reads TGTGCCAGCAGTCCGCACCAAGGAAACACCATATATTTT. Translating it yields CASSPHQGNTIYF.

The CDR3 here is CASSVSGLLNTEAFF. In DNA, the CDR3 is TGTGCCAGCAGTGTGAGTGGACTGTTGAACACTGAAGCTTTCTTT. This chain connects TRBV6-1 to TRBJ1-1; D remains unclear. The CDR3 loop spans 15 amino acids. CDR1 and CDR2 (germline): MNHNS, SASEGT. The germline V and J ends were trimmed by 4 bases and 0 bases, with 12 bases remaining between them.

The chain links TRBV20-1 to TRBJ2-3; D possibly matches TRBD1 or TRBD2 (5 bases each). The CDR3 consists of 17 residues. V lost 2 bases and J 1 base, leaving 19 bases between the germline ends. CDR1 DFQATT and CDR2 SNEGSKA come from the germline V gene (reference sequence). This chain's CDR3 is CSARHPPGTVRTDTQYF. DNA for the CDR3: TGCAGTGCTAGACATCCACCAGGGACCGTTCGCACAGATACGCAGTATTTT.

This clonotype showed up just a few times. This sequence joins TRBV24-1 and TRBJ1-2; possibly TRBD1 for D (5 bases). The germline gives CDR1 KGHDR, CDR2 SFDVKD. The length of the CDR3 is 15 residues. V was shortened by 7 bases and J by 0 bases, with 14 bases between the two germline ends. The CDR3 reads CATRQGLGTNYGYTF. Here the CDR3 DNA reads TGTGCCACCAGGCAGGGTCTAGGAACTAACTATGGCTACACCTTC.

This rearrangement joins TRBV19 to TRBJ2-7; TRBD1 agrees at 8 bases. Trimming removed 5 bases from V and 0 bases from J; junction bases left unmatched: 9. Germline lookup yields CDR1 LNHDA and CDR2 SQIVND (reference sequence). This CDR3 comprises 16 residues. The CDR3 sequence is CASSHYGTGSSYEQYF. DNA for the CDR3: TGTGCCAGTAGTCATTACGGGACAGGTAGCTCCTACGAGCAGTACTTC.

This chain connects TRBV7-9 to TRBJ1-4, with D unclear. V was pared by 3 bases and J by 5 bases, with 4 bases between. The CDR3 has 12 amino acids. Germline CDR1 SEHNR, CDR2 FQNEAQ (reference sequence). Here the CDR3 reads CASSLLNEKLFF. In DNA form, the CDR3 reads TGTGCCAGCAGCTTGCTCAATGAAAAACTGTTTTTT.

This clonotype was counted a few times. The chain combines TRBV12-3 or TRBV12-4 with TRBJ1-2; weak D call: TRBD1 (5 bases). The V and J ends lost 6 bases and 4 bases respectively, with 9 bases between them. The CDR3 is 12 amino acids. CDR3 amino acids: CASRQTAYGYTF. CDR3 DNA: TGTGCCAGCAGACAGACAGCCTATGGCTACACCTTC.

The chain has TRBV27 and TRBJ2-7; 7 bases are a match to TRBD1. Germline CDR1 and CDR2: MNHEY and SMNVEV (reference sequence). The CDR3 consists of 16 residues. The V segment lost 5 bases and the J segment 3 bases; nucleotides outside the gene matches: 13. CDR3 nucleotide sequence: TGTGCCAGCAGTCGGGGCGTGGCAGGGGGTGTCTACGAGCAGTACTTC. Translating it yields CASSRGVAGGVYEQYF.

J is TRBJ1-1 and V is TRBV15; D may be TRBD1 (6 bases). CDR1 is LNHNV, CDR2 YYDKDF, per germline (reference sequence). Trimming left V 8 bases short and J 3 bases short, with 19 bases between. The CDR3 loop spans 15 amino acids. This CDR3 is CATFEGRGSYTEAFF. The DNA of the CDR3 is TGTGCCACCTTCGAGGGCAGGGGATCTTACACTGAAGCTTTCTTT.

On this clonotype: This may be a read error, as it is one base from a much larger clone. This rearrangement joins TRBV7-8 to TRBJ2-7; D is possibly TRBD2 (6 bases). CDR1 is SGHVS, CDR2 FQNEAQ, per germline. The CDR3 is 12 residues long. In DNA, the CDR3 is TGTTCCAGCAGTTTAACGGGGGACGGGCAGTACTTC. Translated, it gives CSSSLTGDGQYF.

The sample holds many counts of this clonotype. V and J are TRBV5-1 and TRBJ2-1, with 8 bases matching TRBD2. CDR3 length: 15 amino acids. V lost 4 bases and J lost 9; bases outside the gene matches: 12. The germline V gene has CDR1 SGHRS and CDR2 YFSETQ. CDR3 protein: CASSGIGGGRGEQFF. The CDR3, as DNA: TGCGCCAGCAGCGGGATCGGCGGGGGGCGGGGTGAGCAGTTCTTC.

This sequence joins TRBV5-3 and TRBJ1-1; D is possibly TRBD1 (5 bases). TRBV5-3 is reported as an ORF; its role is uncertain. The V gene lost 4 bases and the J gene lost 7 bases, with 20 bases spanning the gap. The CDR3 contains 15 residues. The DNA of the CDR3 is TGTGCCAGAAGCCCTACCCGGGGCCCTGTAAGTGAAGCTTTCTTT. Protein product: CARSPTRGPVSEAFF.